This entry concerns a single T cell receptor beta chain. The ends were cut back, 5 bases at V and 8 bases at J, with 15 bases in the middle. CDR3 size: 13 residues. The germline V gene encodes CDR1 LNHDA and CDR2 SQIVND (reference sequence). The record originates from a study of long-term antiretroviral therapy in people with HIV. Every HIV-positive participant received treatment in the United States. Survey level was the resolution at which the v3.0 immunoSEQ assay ran. Produced via immunoSEQ multiplex PCR; TCRdb's table is partial and in-frame only. Among about 22,000 clones listed, approximately 86% were seen once.

This material consisted of unsorted PBMCs, taken roughly 4 years after starting antiretroviral therapy. V usage is TRBV19 and J usage is TRBJ1-1; D is unresolved. The TCR comes from a man between 18 and 35 years old with HIV. The CDR3 DNA sequence: TGTGCCAGTAGTCTGGCTCCCGGCAGAGAAGCTTTCTTT. It codes for CASSLAPGREAFF.